Listed here is a single T cell receptor beta chain. This record belongs to a study of blood T cell repertoires in COVID-19. Overall study: Samples of COVID-19 (acute and convalescent) were obtained from the United States, Italy and Spain. PBMCs, B-cell-depleted T cells, or T cells were the source of the cDNA or gDNA that made up the material.

Original processing notes: Reference gene primer amplification gave estimated nucleated cell counts. TCRdb keeps only in-frame clones here, not all; method: immunoSEQ multiplex PCR. The V and J calls and clone size are taken from that table; D and trimming were inferred from the DNA. Of 250,000 or so clones listed, about 89% were seen once; the top ten hold about 8.6%. Germline loops: CDR1 GTSNPN, CDR2 SVGIG (reference sequence). V dropped 2 bases and J dropped 3; count of bases not matched to a gene: 13. CDR3 length: 17 amino acids. The sequence derives from a man between 40 and 49 years old with active or convalescent COVID-19. Input material: peripheral blood. The chain links TRBV30 to TRBJ2-1, with TRBD2 matching over 7 bases. The CDR3 reads CAWSSRHRDYLYNEQFF. CDR3 nucleotides: TGTGCCTGGAGTTCCCGTCACCGGGACTACCTCTACAATGAGCAGTTCTTC.